The 18 T cell receptor beta chains in this list originate from one sample, sequenced in a study of T cell responses to AZD1222 COVID-19 vaccine. Produced via immunoSEQ multiplex PCR; TCRdb's table is partial and in-frame only. The sample has about 120,000 clones, about 86% seen once. The sequencing here drew on peripheral blood, taken on day 0 of AZD1222 vaccination. All receptors derive from an adult in good health.

V gene TRBV7-2 combines with J gene TRBJ1-1; a possible D gene is TRBD1 (6 bases). The length of the CDR3 is 14 residues. Germline CDR1 SGHTA, CDR2 FQGNSA. Trimming stripped 10 bases from V and 2 bases from J, with 17 bases between. CDR3 amino acids: CATKGGRGNTEAFF. Here the CDR3 DNA reads TGTGCCACAAAAGGGGGGCGGGGAAACACTGAAGCTTTCTTT.

The chain employs TRBV5-4 and TRBJ2-4; a weak D match, TRBD2 (5 bases). Per germline, CDR1 SGHNT and CDR2 YYREEE (reference sequence). This CDR3 region has 14 residues. The V end lost 0 bases, the J end lost 2 bases, and 6 bases lay between the germline ends. The CDR3 loop reads CASSLAGTKNIQYF. The CDR3 coding sequence is TGTGCCAGCAGCTTGGCGGGGACCAAAAACATTCAGTACTTC.

This CDR3 is CASSLRPGNTIYF. CDR3 in DNA: TGTGCCAGCAGTTTGCGGCCGGGAAACACCATATATTTT. The rearrangement joins TRBV12-3 or TRBV12-4 to TRBJ1-3, with D unclear. The CDR3 loop spans 13 amino acids. V was pared by 3 bases and J by 4 bases, with 7 bases between.

On this clone: Other nucleotide sequences from this sample produce the same CDR3. V is TRBV6-1 and J is TRBJ2-7; D gene uncertain. The CDR3 sequence is 13 residues long. Germline-derived CDR1 and CDR2 are MNHNS and SASEGT. V was trimmed by 1 base and J by 0 bases, leaving 4 bases between them. CDR3 DNA sequence: TGTGCCAGCAGTGAAGGAGTCTCCTACGAGCAGTACTTC. Translating gives CASSEGVSYEQYF.

The chain joins TRBV7-9 to TRBJ1-1, with TRBD1 as a possible D gene (5 bases). V was clipped by 3 bases and J by 3 bases, with 11 bases between them. There are 14 residues in the CDR3. The germline gives CDR1 SEHNR, CDR2 FQNEAQ (reference sequence). DNA of the CDR3: TGTGCCAGCAGCTTGGGGGGAGGGTACACTGAAGCTTTCTTT. It specifies CASSLGGGYTEAFF.

This chain joins TRBV5-4 and TRBJ2-7; D remains ambiguous. The CDR3 runs to 14 residues. The V and J ends lost 7 bases and 5 bases respectively, with 19 bases between them. The germline V gene encodes CDR1 SGHNT and CDR2 YYREEE (reference sequence). CDR3 loop: CASQKEVSRDEQYF. The CDR3 region has the DNA TGTGCCAGCCAGAAGGAAGTATCTCGGGACGAGCAGTACTTC. Full variable domain (missing parts from reference TRBV5-4 and TRBJ2-7): ETGVTQSPTHLIKTRGQQVTLRCSSQSGHNTVSWYQQALGQGPQFIFQYYREEENGRGNFPPRFSGLQFPNYSSELNVNALELDDSALYLCASQKEVSRDEQYFGPGTRLTVT.

The chain recombines TRBV7-2 with TRBJ2-1; 10 bases are a match to TRBD2. With V trimmed by 4 bases and J by 2 bases, 2 bases remained unmatched. Germline V gives CDR1 SGHTA, CDR2 FQGNSA. The CDR3 has 15 amino acids. This chain's CDR3 is CASSSGTSAYNEQFF. CDR3 coding DNA: TGTGCCAGCAGCTCCGGGACTAGCGCCTACAATGAGCAGTTCTTC.

The chain is built from TRBV7-9 and TRBJ1-6; a possible D gene is TRBD1 (5 bases). Trimming pared 6 bases from V and 6 bases from J, leaving 15 bases between. The CDR3 is 15 amino acids. Germline lookup yields CDR1 SEHNR and CDR2 FQNEAQ (reference sequence). The CDR3 coding sequence is TGTGCCAGCAGTCCCCCGGGGGTTGGTAATTCACCCCTCCACTTT. It yields the protein CASSPPGVGNSPLHF.

The gene calls are TRBV28 and TRBJ2-2, with 10 bases matching TRBD2. J gave up 7 bases and V 6 bases, and 8 bases lay outside the gene matches. From germline, CDR1 is MDHEN and CDR2 SYDVKM. CDR3 size: 15 residues. CDR3 in amino acids: CASSLSGRALGELFF. The DNA of the CDR3 is TGTGCCAGCAGCCTAAGCGGGAGGGCCCTCGGGGAGCTGTTTTTT.

The gene calls are TRBV6-2 or TRBV6-3 and TRBJ1-2; tentative D call: TRBD1 (5 bases). V shed 6 bases and J shed 8 bases, with 19 bases lying between them. The CDR3 has 14 amino acids. CDR1 MNHEY and CDR2 SVGEGT come from the germline V gene. Here the CDR3 reads CASSNTGVVSGYTF. The DNA for the CDR3 is TGTGCCAGCAGCAACACAGGTGTTGTATCCGGCTACACCTTC.

The rearrangement links TRBV3-1 (or the pseudogene TRBV3-2) to TRBJ1-1; no reliable D call. This CDR3 region has 15 residues. V lost 7 bases, J lost 6 bases, and 21 bases lay in between. Per the germline V gene, CDR1 is LGHDT and CDR2 is YNNKEL (reference sequence). CDR3 nucleotide sequence: TGTGCCAGCACCATAGGGTGGCAGTCGATCGCTGAAGCTTTCTTT. Encoded protein: CASTIGWQSIAEAFF.

V is TRBV5-1 and J is TRBJ1-1; D possibly corresponds to TRBD1 (6 bases). V was trimmed by 4 bases and J by 2 bases, leaving 12 bases between them. This CDR3 has 14 amino acids. The V gene's germline CDR1 is SGHRS and CDR2 YFSETQ. This CDR3 is CASSKTGQNTEAFF. CDR3 nucleotides: TGCGCCAGCAGCAAGACAGGCCAAAACACTGAAGCTTTCTTT.

The chain recombines TRBV28 with TRBJ1-5; D possibly corresponds to TRBD1 (6 bases). The CDR3 is 15 residues long. Per germline, CDR1 MDHEN and CDR2 SYDVKM. V gave up 2 bases and J gave up 5 bases, with 13 bases separating them. This CDR3 is CASSLTTGPDQPQHF. The CDR3, as DNA: TGTGCCAGCAGTTTAACCACAGGGCCGGATCAGCCCCAGCATTTT.

The rearrangement links TRBV4-3 to TRBJ2-5; a possible D gene is TRBD2 (5 bases). Per germline, CDR1 LGHNA and CDR2 YSLEER. The CDR3 is 15 amino acids. V lost 0 bases to trimming and J lost 1 base, with 9 bases between them. The CDR3 coding sequence is TGCGCCAGCAGCCAAGATTGGAGGACCCAAGAGACCCAGTACTTC. Translating gives CASSQDWRTQETQYF.

The gene calls are TRBV28 and TRBJ1-4; tentative D call: TRBD1 (5 bases). Germline CDR1 MDHEN, CDR2 SYDVKM. The CDR3 extends over 14 amino acids. Trimming shortened V by 3 bases and J by 11 bases, and 16 bases separated the two germline ends. The CDR3 region is CASSFADKGRKLFF. CDR3 DNA: TGTGCCAGCAGTTTTGCGGACAAGGGTCGGAAACTGTTTTTT.

The V gene is TRBV30, the J gene TRBJ1-1, with unresolved D. Trimming left V 4 bases short and J 5 bases short, with 20 bases between. CDR1 is GTSNPN, CDR2 SVGIG, per germline (reference sequence). This CDR3 has 15 amino acids. CDR3 DNA sequence: TGTGCCTGGATACCAGGCGGCACCCTAAGAACTGAAGCTTTCTTT. It yields the protein CAWIPGGTLRTEAFF.

This clone came up a few times. The chain couples TRBV14 to TRBJ2-3, with TRBD1 matching over 7 bases. V was pared by 3 bases and J by 5 bases, with 14 bases of the junction left unmatched. There are 17 residues in the CDR3. Germline CDR1 is SGHDN and CDR2 is FVKESK. CDR3 region: CASSQYRDSWFGDTQYF. In DNA, the CDR3 is TGTGCCAGCAGCCAGTACCGGGACAGTTGGTTTGGAGATACGCAGTATTTT.

V usage is TRBV7-3 and J usage is TRBJ1-1; 8 bases are shared with TRBD1. After removal of 5 bases from V and 5 bases from J, the junction contained 7 bases not matched to a gene. Germline values: CDR1 SGHTA, CDR2 FQGTGA. This CDR3 is 14 amino acids long. CDR3 in DNA: TGTGCCAGCAGCCTAGACAGGGGAGAAACTGAAGCTTTCTTT. It codes for CASSLDRGETEAFF.